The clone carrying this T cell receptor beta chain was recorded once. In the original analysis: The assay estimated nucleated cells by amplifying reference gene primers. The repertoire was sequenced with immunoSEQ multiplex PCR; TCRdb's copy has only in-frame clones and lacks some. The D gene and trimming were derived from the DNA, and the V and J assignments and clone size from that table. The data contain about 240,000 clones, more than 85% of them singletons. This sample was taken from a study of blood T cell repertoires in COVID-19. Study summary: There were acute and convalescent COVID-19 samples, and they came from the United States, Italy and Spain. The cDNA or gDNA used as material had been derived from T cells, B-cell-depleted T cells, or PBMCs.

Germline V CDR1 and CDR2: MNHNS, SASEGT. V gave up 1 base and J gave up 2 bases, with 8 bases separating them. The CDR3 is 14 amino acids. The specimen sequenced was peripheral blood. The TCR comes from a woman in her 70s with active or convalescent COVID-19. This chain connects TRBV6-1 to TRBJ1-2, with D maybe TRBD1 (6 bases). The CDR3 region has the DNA TGTGCCAGCAGTGAAGGGACAGCGAACTATGGCTACACCTTC. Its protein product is CASSEGTANYGYTF.